This passage covers 22 T cell receptor beta chains from one sample sequenced in a study of T cell repertoires in cytomegalovirus infection. TCRdb used MiXCR to reprocess the reads, holding one entry per CDR3 protein. This table has a few hundred thousand distinct CDR3 sequences, over 7.5% appearing once. Sequenced input: PBMCs. All receptors come from a human donor in good health (CMV status not recorded). Some clones in this sample may be carry-over from other donors' samples.

The gene calls are TRBV29-1 and TRBJ2-7, with D unclear. The CDR3 extends over 10 amino acids. Trimming left V 7 bases short and J 5 bases short, with 9 bases between. Germline CDR1 and CDR2: SQVTM and ANQGSEA. The CDR3, as DNA: TGCAGCGGCTTAAAGGACGAGCAGTACTTC. Its protein is CSGLKDEQYF.

This clonotype was seen many times. The chain carries TRBV7-9 and TRBJ1-2; D is uncertain. V was shortened by 7 bases and J by 4 bases, with 19 bases between the two germline ends. The germline V gene has CDR1 SEHNR and CDR2 FQNEAQ (reference sequence). CDR3 size: 15 residues. CDR3 DNA: TGTGCCAGCACCTTCAGGAACCAGTTTGGCTATGGCTACACCTTC. Translating gives CASTFRNQFGYGYTF. Looking up the rest from reference TRBV7-9 and TRBJ1-2 gives the full variable domain: DTGVSQNPRHKITKRGQNVTFRCDPISEHNRLYWYRQTLGQGPEFLTYFQNEAQLEKSRLLSDRFSAERPKGSFSTLEIQRTEQGDSAMYLCASTFRNQFGYGYTFGSGTRLTVV.

The table lists this clonotype with a few counts. This sequence joins TRBV10-2 and TRBJ2-3; 12 nucleotides align to TRBD2. The germline V gene encodes CDR1 WSHSY and CDR2 SAAADI. The junction had 9 bases not matched to a gene; V was cut back by 1 base and J by 4 bases. CDR3 length: 18 amino acids. As DNA, the CDR3 is TGCGCCAGCAGTGAGTTTCGCTCTAGCGGGAGGGCTCCAGATACGCAGTATTTT. Protein product: CASSEFRSSGRAPDTQYF.

There are many counts of this clonotype. The V gene is TRBV15, the J gene TRBJ2-2; 10 bases map to TRBD1. Losses at the gene ends were 3 bases for V and 5 bases for J; bases not matched to a gene: 3. The length of the CDR3 is 15 residues. Germline values: CDR1 LNHNV, CDR2 YYDKDF (reference sequence). CDR3 nucleotide sequence: TGTGCCACCAGCAGGGACAGGGGGAGTACCGGGGAGCTGTTTTTT. As protein: CATSRDRGSTGELFF. Full variable domain (remainder filled in from reference TRBV15 and TRBJ2-2): DAMVIQNPRYQVTQFGKPVTLSCSQTLNHNVMYWYQQKSSQAPKLLFHYYDKDFNNEADTPDNFQSRRPNTSFCFLDIRSPGLGDTAMYLCATSRDRGSTGELFFGEGSRLTVL.

This clonotype has a count of ten or more. The V and J genes are TRBV7-2 and TRBJ2-1, with 9 bases that match TRBD2. The length of the CDR3 is 15 residues. Trimming cost V 3 bases and J 5 bases; bases outside gene matches: 5. In germline, CDR1 is SGHTA, CDR2 FQGNSA. The chain's CDR3 is CASSLGGGAHNEQFF. As DNA, the CDR3 is TGTGCCAGCAGCTTGGGCGGGGGGGCCCACAATGAGCAGTTCTTC.

This clonotype was detected a few times. The gene calls are TRBV12-3 or TRBV12-4 and TRBJ1-5; a weak D match, TRBD1 (5 bases). V shed 7 bases and J shed 7 bases, with 20 bases lying between them. The CDR3 consists of 15 residues. The CDR3: CASTLAQGWEQPQHF. The DNA of the CDR3 is TGTGCCAGCACCCTAGCCCAGGGATGGGAACAGCCCCAGCATTTT.

This clonotype was counted at least ten times. The rearrangement uses TRBV7-8 and TRBJ2-1; 7 bases match TRBD1. The junction had 10 bases not matched to a gene; V was cut back by 5 bases and J by 3 bases. CDR1 and CDR2 from the germline V gene are SGHVS and FQNEAQ. The CDR3 spans 16 residues. The CDR3 spells CASSPWKGQNYNEQFF. The CDR3 nucleotides read TGTGCCAGCAGCCCATGGAAGGGACAGAACTACAATGAGCAGTTCTTC. Together with reference TRBV7-8 and TRBJ2-1, the CDR3 gives the full variable domain: GAGVSQSPRYKVAKRGQDVALRCDPISGHVSLFWYQQALGQGPEFLTYFQNEAQLDKSGLPSDRFFAERPEGSVSTLKIQRTQQEDSAVYLCASSPWKGQNYNEQFFGPGTRLTVL.

This sequence joins TRBV6-2 or TRBV6-3 and TRBJ2-1, with D perhaps matching TRBD2 (6 bases). V was shortened by 0 bases and J by 8 bases, with 14 bases between the two germline ends. CDR1 MNHEY and CDR2 SVGEGT come from the germline V gene. The CDR3 runs 15 residues. CDR3 coding DNA: TGTGCCAGCAGTTACTCGAGTTCTGGACTACATGAGCAGTTCTTC. Amino acids: CASSYSSSGLHEQFF.

The chain employs TRBV6-1 and TRBJ2-5, with D unclear. V was shortened by 6 bases and J by 6 bases, with 8 bases between the two germline ends. The V gene's germline CDR1 is MNHNS and CDR2 SASEGT. This CDR3 spans 11 amino acids. In DNA, the CDR3 is TGTGCCAGCAGATCTCCCAAGACCCAGTACTTC. It specifies CASRSPKTQYF.

This clonotype came up once. The chain carries TRBV30 and TRBJ2-2; D possibly corresponds to TRBD1 (5 bases). The V end lost 4 bases, the J end lost 0 bases, and 18 bases lay between the germline ends. Germline V gives CDR1 GTSNPN, CDR2 SVGIG (reference sequence). The CDR3 consists of 17 residues. In DNA, the CDR3 is TGTGCCTGGACCACCCGACAGAATCTAGCGAACACCGGGGAGCTGTTTTTT. Protein sequence: CAWTTRQNLANTGELFF.

This clonotype has a handful of counts. The CDR3 spells CASSLGRGGGAFF. As DNA, the CDR3 is TGTGCCAGCAGCTTAGGGCGAGGCGGCGGCGCTTTCTTT. The V and J genes are TRBV7-2 and TRBJ1-1; D not certain. The V gene's germline CDR1 is SGHTA and CDR2 FQGNSA. V was trimmed by 1 base and J by 11 bases, leaving 14 bases between them. The CDR3 has 13 residues.

The CDR3 here is CAISERRGDGSRYEQYF. The CDR3 coding sequence is TGTGCCATCAGTGAGCGCAGGGGGGACGGATCAAGGTACGAGCAGTACTTC. The V call is TRBV10-3, the J call TRBJ2-7; D might be TRBD1 (7 bases). This CDR3 is 17 amino acids long. Germline V CDR1 and CDR2: ENHRY, SYGVKD. Deletions cut 2 bases from V and 4 bases from J, with 21 bases between.

This chain uses TRBV5-6 with TRBJ2-4; the match to TRBD2 covers 14 bases. With V trimmed by 4 bases and J by 4 bases, 7 bases remained unmatched. In germline, CDR1 is SGHDT, CDR2 YYEEEE. This CDR3 region has 17 residues. In DNA form, the CDR3 reads TGTGCCAGCAGCCCAAGACTAGCGGGAGGGCATAAAAACATTCAGTACTTC. Protein sequence: CASSPRLAGGHKNIQYF. Full variable domain (outside the CDR3, taken from reference TRBV5-6 and TRBJ2-4): DAGVTQSPTHLIKTRGQQVTLRCSPKSGHDTVSWYQQALGQGPQFIFQYYEEEERQRGNFPDRFSGHQFPNYSSELNVNALLLGDSALYLCASSPRLAGGHKNIQYFGAGTRLSVL.

This clonotype came up a few times. V and J are TRBV11-2 and TRBJ2-7, with 12 bases identical to TRBD2. This CDR3 has 14 amino acids. V was pared by 4 bases and J by 3 bases, with 1 base of the junction left unmatched. In germline, CDR1 is SGHAT, CDR2 FQNNGV. The CDR3 loop reads CASSSSGGDYEQYF. The DNA of the CDR3 is TGTGCCAGCAGCTCTAGCGGGGGGGACTACGAGCAGTACTTC.

The sample holds many counts of this clonotype. The J gene is TRBJ1-6, the V gene TRBV7-2; D gene ambiguous. Germline V gives CDR1 SGHTA, CDR2 FQGNSA. Trimming removed 5 bases at V and 2 bases at J, with 22 bases between. The CDR3 has 19 amino acids. For the CDR3, the DNA is TGTGCCAGCAGCACTGTAAAGACGGCGGTGGGCCCCTATAATTCACCCCTCCACTTT. Protein: CASSTVKTAVGPYNSPLHF.

This clonotype was detected only a few times. The rearrangement uses TRBV10-3 and TRBJ2-1; D tentatively fits TRBD1 or TRBD2 (5 bases each). This CDR3 has 14 amino acids. Germline V gives CDR1 ENHRY, CDR2 SYGVKD. V dropped 11 bases and J dropped 5 bases, with 19 bases sitting between them. The CDR3 loop is CALARDQRNNEQFF. The CDR3 DNA reads TGTGCCCTGGCGAGGGACCAAAGAAACAATGAGCAGTTCTTC.

The table lists this clonotype with a few counts. This chain connects TRBV11-2 to TRBJ2-7, with D uncertain. Trimming removed 1 base from V and 5 bases from J, with 9 bases in between. Germline loops: CDR1 SGHAT, CDR2 FQNNGV. The CDR3 spans 13 residues. CDR3 sequence: CASSLGQPDEQYF. DNA of the CDR3: TGTGCCAGCAGCTTAGGGCAGCCGGACGAGCAGTACTTC. The whole variable domain, remainder taken from reference TRBV11-2 and TRBJ2-7, is EAGVAQSPRYKIIEKRQSVAFWCNPISGHATLYWYQQILGQGPKLLIQFQNNGVVDDSQLPKDRFSAERLKGVDSTLKIQPAKLEDSAVYLCASSLGQPDEQYFGPGTRLTVT.

This clonotype was seen ten or more times. The chain has TRBV7-2 and TRBJ1-2; D uncertain. V was clipped by 3 bases and J by 5 bases, with 10 bases between them. CDR3 size: 13 residues. Germline CDR1 reads SGHTA; CDR2 reads FQGNSA. This CDR3 reads CASSLSGPYGYTF. The CDR3 nucleotides are TGTGCCAGCAGCTTGAGCGGCCCTTATGGCTACACCTTC.

This clonotype has a handful of counts. The chain recombines TRBV7-2 with TRBJ1-2; no reliable D call. This CDR3 contains 14 residues. V was shortened by 2 bases and J by 0 bases, with 7 bases between the two germline ends. CDR1 is SGHTA, CDR2 FQGNSA, per germline. The CDR3 nucleotides read TGTGCCAGCAGCTTATCCCCTTCTAACTATGGCTACACCTTC. It codes for CASSLSPSNYGYTF. Full variable domain (rest looked up from reference TRBV7-2 and TRBJ1-2): GAGVSQSPSNKVTEKGKDVELRCDPISGHTALYWYRQSLGQGLEFLIYFQGNSAPDKSGLPSDRFSAERTGGSVSTLTIQRTQQEDSAVYLCASSLSPSNYGYTFGSGTRLTVV.

This clonotype was observed a handful of times. This chain joins TRBV28 and TRBJ2-5; 16 bases line up with TRBD2. This CDR3 contains 16 residues. V lost 7 bases and J lost 4; bases outside the gene matches: 6. The germline CDR1 and CDR2 sequences are MDHEN and SYDVKM. The CDR3 protein is CASIPGTSGGAETQYF. In nucleotides, the CDR3 is TGTGCCAGCATCCCCGGGACTAGCGGGGGGGCAGAGACCCAGTACTTC.

The chain employs TRBV7-2 and TRBJ2-3; D remains ambiguous. The germline V gene encodes CDR1 SGHTA and CDR2 FQGNSA. The V end was cut by 5 bases, the J end by 2 bases, with 14 bases between. This CDR3 contains 15 residues. CDR3 amino acids: CASSLSALSTDTQYF. The CDR3 DNA is TGTGCCAGCAGCCTCTCGGCCCTTTCCACAGATACGCAGTATTTT.

This clonotype was seen at least ten times. The CDR3 region has the DNA TGTGCCAGCAGCCCCCGATCAGAGAAGCAGTACTTC. It encodes CASSPRSEKQYF. This chain uses TRBV7-9 with TRBJ2-7; D is unclear. The germline V and J ends were trimmed by 5 bases and 8 bases, with 13 bases remaining between them. Germline loops: CDR1 SEHNR, CDR2 FQNEAQ (reference sequence). This CDR3 has 12 residues.